These T cell receptor beta chains were read from a single sample in a study of long-term antiretroviral therapy in people with HIV. Here immunoSEQ multiplex PCR was the method, and the copy in TCRdb shows in-frame clones only, minus some. The sample gives 28,000 or so clones, about 77% of which show up once; about a tenth is in the top ten. This specimen was unsorted PBMCs, taken 1.5 years before starting antiretroviral therapy. These receptors all stem from a man younger than 30 with HIV. CDR3s include the opening cysteine and the closing phenylalanine or tryptophan. D genes are given only for firm matches. Some rows have no size entry. The others give once, few or many, or a class for an expanded clone.

CDR3aa | CDR3nt | v_gene | abundance | d_gene | j_gene
CASSSTPGLGSETQYF | TGTGCCAGCAGCTCGACCCCGGGACTAGGGTCTGAGACCCAGTACTTC | TRBV13 | - | TRBD2 | TRBJ2-5
CAILTDRGSDTGELFF | TGTGCCATCCTCACGGACAGGGGATCGGACACCGGGGAGCTGTTTTTT | TRBV10-3 | - | TRBD1 | TRBJ2-2
CLGRGNTIYF | TGTTTAGGGAGGGGAAACACCATATATTTT | TRBV30 | - | - | TRBJ1-3
CASSLISGGGGNTIYF | TGTGCCAGCAGCCTAATTAGCGGGGGTGGTGGAAACACCATATATTTT | TRBV2 | - | - | TRBJ1-3
CASSAWDRGHKQYF | TGTGCCAGCAGCGCCTGGGACAGGGGTCACAAGCAGTACTTC | TRBV5-4 | - | TRBD1 | TRBJ2-7
CASSWGMGNTGELFF | TGTGCCAGCAGCTGGGGTATGGGTAACACCGGGGAGCTGTTTTTT | TRBV11-2 | - | - | TRBJ2-2
CASSTPRTGGNQPQHF | TGTGCCAGTAGTACCCCCCGGACAGGGGGGAATCAGCCCCAGCATTTT | TRBV19 | - | TRBD1 | TRBJ1-5
CSVGQAAWGEQYF | TGCAGCGTTGGACAGGCCGCCTGGGGGGAGCAGTACTTC | TRBV29-1 | - | - | TRBJ2-7
CAISDPGLAGTEQFF | TGTGCCATCAGTGACCCGGGACTAGCGGGGACTGAGCAGTTCTTC | TRBV10-3 | once | TRBD2 | TRBJ2-1
CASSALGLAGEQYF | TGTGCCAGCAGCGCCCTAGGACTAGCGGGAGAGCAGTACTTC | TRBV9 | - | TRBD2 | TRBJ2-7
CSASPAGGYTF | TGCAGTGCTAGTCCCGCCGGGGGCTACACCTTC | TRBV20-1 | - | - | TRBJ1-2
CASSLTSNSPLHF | TGTGCCAGCAGCTTGACGTCGAATTCACCCCTCCACTTT | TRBV5-6 | few | - | TRBJ1-6
CAWSGSLGGLGNSPLHF | TGTGCCTGGAGTGGATCGTTGGGGGGGTTAGGTAATTCACCCCTCCACTTT | TRBV30 | - | - | TRBJ1-6
CASTKETQYF | TGTGCCAGCACGAAAGAGACCCAGTACTTC | TRBV6-4 | - | - | TRBJ2-5
CASSPHDQPQHF | TGTGCCAGCAGCCCCCATGATCAGCCCCAGCATTTT | TRBV7-2 | few | - | TRBJ1-5
CASSELGGTEAFF | TGTGCCAGCAGTGAATTGGGGGGCACTGAAGCTTTCTTT | TRBV6-1 | - | - | TRBJ1-1
CAISESDSYNEQFF | TGTGCCATCAGTGAGTCGGACAGCTACAATGAGCAGTTCTTC | TRBV10-3 | - | - | TRBJ2-1
CASSPLGRGTGELFF | TGCGCCAGCAGTCCGCTGGGGCGGGGCACCGGGGAGCTGTTTTTT | TRBV5-1 | few | - | TRBJ2-2
CASSYRAGAMNTEAFF | TGTGCCAGCAGTTACCGGGCCGGAGCTATGAACACTGAAGCTTTCTTT | TRBV6-6 | - | - | TRBJ1-1
CASSEGPYSNQPQHF | TGTGCCAGCAGTGAGGGGCCTTATAGCAATCAGCCCCAGCATTTT | TRBV6-1 | - | - | TRBJ1-5
CASSLWPSTDTQYF | TGTGCCAGCAGTCTCTGGCCTAGCACAGATACGCAGTATTTT | TRBV27 | - | - | TRBJ2-3
CASSLEQGGPYGYTF | TGTGCCAGCAGCTTGGAACAGGGGGGACCGTATGGCTACACCTTC | TRBV5-4 | - | TRBD1 | TRBJ1-2
CASGGQGGDPQHF | TGCGCCAGCGGCGGACAGGGCGGGGACCCCCAGCATTTT | TRBV10-2 | - | TRBD1 | TRBJ1-5
CASSLGHSNTEAFF | TGTGCCAGCAGCTTAGGACACTCGAACACTGAAGCTTTCTTT | TRBV7-3 | once | - | TRBJ1-1
CASSVGQGASYEQYF | TGTGCCAGCAGTGTTGGACAGGGGGCATCCTACGAGCAGTACTTC | TRBV6-1 | - | TRBD1 | TRBJ2-7
CASSENLAGGYEQYF | TGCGCCAGCAGTGAGAATCTAGCGGGAGGCTACGAGCAGTACTTC | TRBV10-2 | - | TRBD2 | TRBJ2-7
CASSLGQGAAEAFF | TGTGCCAGCAGCCTGGGACAGGGGGCCGCTGAAGCTTTCTTT | TRBV6-5 | once | TRBD1 | TRBJ1-1
CAISVVGNEQFF | TGTGCCATCAGTGTAGTGGGGAATGAGCAGTTCTTC | TRBV10-3 | - | - | TRBJ2-1
CASSQDPGGVQPQHF | TGCGCCAGCAGCCAAGATCCCGGGGGCGTTCAGCCCCAGCATTTT | TRBV4-1 | - | - | TRBJ1-5
CASRELPALGYGYTF | TGTGCCAGCAGAGAACTGCCTGCACTCGGCTATGGCTACACCTTC | TRBV6-5 | - | - | TRBJ1-2